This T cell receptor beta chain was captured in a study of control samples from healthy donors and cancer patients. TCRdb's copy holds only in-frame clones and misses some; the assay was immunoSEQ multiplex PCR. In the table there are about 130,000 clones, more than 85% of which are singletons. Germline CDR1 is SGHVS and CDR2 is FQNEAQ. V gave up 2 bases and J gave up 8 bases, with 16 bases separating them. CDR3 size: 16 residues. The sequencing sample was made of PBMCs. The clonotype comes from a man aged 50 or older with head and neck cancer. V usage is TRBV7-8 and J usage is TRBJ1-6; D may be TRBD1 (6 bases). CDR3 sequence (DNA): TGTGCCAGCAGCTTAAGTCCGGGAAGGGGGGATTCACCCCTCCACTTT. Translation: CASSLSPGRGDSPLHF.